The 16 T cell receptor beta chains below all came from one sample that was sequenced in a study of OX40 agonist ivuxolimab in advanced cancers. Assay used: immunoSEQ multiplex PCR; TCRdb lists only in-frame clones, some missing. The sample lists approximately 74,000 clones; 85% to 90% were seen once. This specimen consisted of CD4+ or CD8+ T cells sorted from blood, obtained in a trial of the OX40 agonist ivuxolimab. All receptors derive from an adult with an advanced solid tumor such as melanoma, head and neck, liver or kidney cancer.

Here the CDR3 reads CASTYQETQYF. The DNA for the CDR3 is TGTGCCAGCACCTACCAAGAGACCCAGTACTTC. The chain is built from TRBV18 and TRBJ2-5, with D hard to call. CDR1 is KGHSH, CDR2 LQKENI, per germline. The CDR3 runs to 11 residues. Trimming took off 8 bases at V and 0 bases at J, with 4 bases between the two ends.

This sequence joins TRBV7-3 and TRBJ2-4; no firm D call. The V end was cut by 5 bases, the J end by 4 bases, with 9 bases between. This CDR3 has 13 amino acids. Germline values: CDR1 SGHTA, CDR2 FQGTGA. The CDR3 DNA follows: TGTGCCAGCAGCGTGGCAGGAAAAAACATTCAGTACTTC. It specifies CASSVAGKNIQYF.

This clone occurred once. The chain recombines TRBV18 with TRBJ2-7; 11 nucleotides line up with TRBD1. The CDR3 has 13 amino acids. Germline trimming cut 3 bases from V and 6 bases from J; bases unmatched to any gene: 1. Germline V gene lookup returns CDR1 KGHSH and CDR2 LQKENI. CDR3 sequence (DNA): TGTGCCAGCTCACCGGGGACAGGGGGCGAGCAGTACTTC. Encoded protein: CASSPGTGGEQYF.

V and J are TRBV28 and TRBJ2-1, with no clear D. The CDR3 is made up of 13 amino acids. V was trimmed by 2 bases and J by 13 bases, leaving 15 bases between them. Germline V lookup: CDR1 MDHEN, CDR2 SYDVKM. The CDR3 DNA reads as TGTGCCAGCAGTTTACTTACCCTTTCACATCAGTTCTTC. Protein product: CASSLLTLSHQFF.

V and J are TRBV7-6 and TRBJ1-4; the D gene is possibly TRBD1 (6 bases). Trimming left V 5 bases short and J 11 bases short, with 18 bases between. CDR3 length: 14 residues. In germline, CDR1 is SGHVS, CDR2 FNYEAQ. The CDR3 loop reads CASSDSGALGKLFF. For the CDR3, the DNA is TGTGCCAGCAGCGACTCGGGGGCGTTGGGGAAACTGTTTTTT.

The rearrangement uses TRBV11-2 and TRBJ2-5; D perhaps matches TRBD1 (6 bases). Germline V gene data show CDR1 as SGHAT and CDR2 as FQNNGV. V shed 0 bases and J shed 6 bases, with 20 bases lying between them. The CDR3 length is 17 residues. The chain's CDR3 is CASSLDRSKWGRKTQYF. The CDR3 DNA is TGTGCCAGCAGCTTAGATAGGTCGAAGTGGGGGCGAAAGACCCAGTACTTC.

The chain employs TRBV6-1 and TRBJ2-1; 7 bases match TRBD2. V lost 7 bases, J lost 9 bases, and 12 bases stayed unmatched. CDR1 and CDR2 (germline): MNHNS, SASEGT. The CDR3 is 14 residues long. As DNA, the CDR3 is TGTGCCAGCAACCGGGACTATAGGGTCGGTGAGCAGTTCTTC. Translating gives CASNRDYRVGEQFF.

The V call is TRBV19, the J call TRBJ1-1, with D hard to call. Germline V gene data show CDR1 as LNHDA and CDR2 as SQIVND (reference sequence). The CDR3 is 14 residues long. Trimming cost V 5 bases and J 0 bases, with 10 bases left between them. The CDR3 region is CASSLSDMNTEAFF. CDR3 DNA sequence: TGTGCCAGTAGTCTAAGTGACATGAACACTGAAGCTTTCTTT.

The chain carries TRBV14 and TRBJ2-5; D possibly uses TRBD1 or TRBD2 (6 bases each). Germline V gene lookup returns CDR1 SGHDN and CDR2 FVKESK. This CDR3 contains 15 residues. Trimming removed 0 bases at V and 4 bases at J, with 12 bases between. The CDR3 DNA reads TGTGCCAGCAGCCAAGACGGGGGACAAACAGAGACCCAGTACTTC. It translates to CASSQDGGQTETQYF.

The rearrangement uses TRBV6-1 and TRBJ2-7; no clear D gene. Germline CDR1 and CDR2: MNHNS and SASEGT. Between the trimmed V and J ends, which lost 0 bases and 2 bases, there was a span of 8 bases. CDR3 length equals 14 residues. The CDR3 sequence: CASSEAGAAYEQYF. The CDR3 nucleotides read TGTGCCAGCAGTGAAGCAGGCGCAGCCTACGAGCAGTACTTC.

The rearrangement uses TRBV27 and TRBJ1-5; no clear D gene. The CDR3 spans 13 residues. The V and J ends lost 3 bases and 4 bases respectively, with 7 bases between them. Germline CDR1 reads MNHEY; CDR2 reads SMNVEV (reference sequence). The DNA of the CDR3 is TGTGCCAGCAGTTTGAAGGGTAATCAGCCCCAGCATTTT. Protein: CASSLKGNQPQHF.

The chain recombines TRBV18 with TRBJ2-7; possibly TRBD1 for D (6 bases). The CDR3 has 12 amino acids. V lost 6 bases and J lost 3, with 9 bases in between. Germline loops: CDR1 KGHSH, CDR2 LQKENI. For the CDR3, the DNA is TGTGCCAGCTCCCAACAGGGCTACGAGCAGTACTTC. It yields the protein CASSQQGYEQYF.

V and J are TRBV11-3 and TRBJ2-1; 12 bases match TRBD2. The CDR3 sequence is 17 residues long. V lost 0 bases to trimming and J lost 7 bases; unmatched junction nucleotides: 7. From germline, CDR1 is SGHNT and CDR2 YENEEA. In nucleotides, the CDR3 is TGTGCCAGCAGCTTAGAGCTAGCGGGAGGGAGGGGTAATGAGCAGTTCTTC. Amino acid sequence: CASSLELAGGRGNEQFF.

CDR3 in DNA: TGTGCCAGCAGCCAAGAGCCAGGGGGCATTACTGAAGCTTTCTTT. It codes for CASSQEPGGITEAFF. This chain connects TRBV4-2 to TRBJ1-1; 8 nucleotides match TRBD1. The germline gives CDR1 LGHNA, CDR2 YNFKEQ. This CDR3 has 15 amino acids. After removal of 0 bases from V and 5 bases from J, the junction contained 5 bases not matched to a gene.

This clone occurred once. This chain links TRBV11-3 with TRBJ2-5, with 7 bases that match TRBD1. The CDR3 spans 16 residues. The V and J ends lost 1 base and 5 bases, in that order; junction bases with no gene match: 10. Germline V gene sequence: CDR1 SGHNT, CDR2 YENEEA. The CDR3 DNA follows: TGTGCCAGCAGCTTAGGGGTAGGACAGGCCCCTGAGACCCAGTACTTC. This sequence encodes CASSLGVGQAPETQYF.

This chain uses TRBV29-1 with TRBJ1-5; the D gene is possibly TRBD1 (6 bases). Between the trimmed V and J ends, which lost 2 bases and 9 bases, there was a span of 14 bases. Germline values: CDR1 SQVTM, CDR2 ANQGSEA. The CDR3 runs to 13 residues. This CDR3 reads CSVEFPRGGPQHF. The CDR3 nucleotides are TGCAGCGTTGAATTCCCGAGAGGGGGGCCCCAGCATTTT.